The TCR beta chain under discussion was sequenced for a study of cytomegalovirus exposure and HLA in healthy donors. PCR used 60 Vbeta primers and 13 Jbeta primers. Sequenced by immunoSEQ multiplex PCR; TCRdb stores in-frame clones only, minus some. The repertoire includes about 130,000 clones, approximately 79% of them detected once, and 5% to 8.5% sits in the top ten. For this clone: Its antigen remains unknown. Other nucleotide sequences from this sample produce the same CDR3.

Germline V lookup: CDR1 SEHNR, CDR2 FQNEAQ (reference sequence). The junction had 1 base not matched to a gene; V was cut back by 1 base and J by 1 base. CDR3 length: 15 amino acids. Study-wide results and caveats: Later analysis showed most CMV-associated TCR beta chains appearing HLA-restricted.

Source material: PBMCs. The V call is TRBV7-9, the J call TRBJ2-7; 10 nucleotides align to TRBD2. The sequence derives from a man in his forties in good health and CMV-seropositive. The CDR3 nucleotides read TGTGCCAGCAGCTTAGGGACTAGCGGTTCCTACGAGCAGTACTTC. This sequence encodes CASSLGTSGSYEQYF.